This TCR beta chain was observed in a study of human thymus T cells. The germline gives CDR1 SGHVS, CDR2 FNYEAQ. V shed 5 bases and J shed 5 bases, with 13 bases lying between them. This CDR3 region has 14 residues. Donors were healthy Finnish babies undergoing corrective operations for congenital heart defects. A roughly 0.45-1 mL peripheral blood aliquot was taken intraoperatively from four of eight donors. Genomic DNA was extracted from every available blood leukocyte. General study points: Seemingly biased V and J gene usage marked thymic and blood repertoires.

A remark on this clone: Its matching antigen is unknown.

Only in-frame clones appear in the TCRdb table, and some are missing; sequencing was by immunoSEQ multiplex PCR. The sample holds about 43,000 clones; roughly 94% are singletons and the top ten take under 0.2%. This sequence joins TRBV7-6 and TRBJ2-1, with D uncertain. This TCR was sampled from a girl under two years old with a congenital heart defect but otherwise immunologically healthy. Sequencing was carried out using blood. CDR3 sequence reads: CASSPHPPNNEQFF. The DNA for the CDR3 is TGTGCCAGCAGCCCCCACCCTCCGAACAATGAGCAGTTCTTC.